The 26 T cell receptor beta chains reported below all come from one sample, sequenced in a study of Ad26.COV2.S vaccination and SARS-CoV-2 variants. The repertoire was sequenced with immunoSEQ multiplex PCR; TCRdb's copy has only in-frame clones and lacks some. The data show around 300,000 clones, 85% to 90% seen once. The treatment was: roughly 19 received Ad26.COV2.S at low or high dose, single or two shots; roughly 5 received placebo; per-sample allocation not given. Day 63 after the first injection of vaccine or placebo was the sampling time. The starting material was peripheral blood, obtained in a trial of Ad26.COV2.S vaccine versus placebo. The source is a person aged 18 to 65 who received the Ad26.COV2.S COVID-19 vaccine or a placebo.

The rearrangement links TRBV7-2 to TRBJ1-2, with TRBD1 matching over 7 bases. CDR3 size: 15 residues. Trimming removed 5 bases from V and 6 bases from J; junction bases left unmatched: 12. The germline CDR1 and CDR2 sequences are SGHTA and FQGNSA. In DNA form, the CDR3 reads TGTGCCAGCAGCCTAGACAGGGAAGGTCCAAATGGCTACACCTTC. Translated, it gives CASSLDREGPNGYTF.

In DNA form, the CDR3 reads TGTGCCAGCCGCGCGATGGTAATGAACACTGAAGCTTTCTTT. It specifies CASRAMVMNTEAFF. This chain links TRBV6-5 with TRBJ1-1; D is ambiguous. There are 14 residues in the CDR3. Between the trimmed V and J ends, which lost 8 bases and 0 bases, there was a span of 13 bases. Per the germline V gene, CDR1 is MNHEY and CDR2 is SVGAGI.

The chain employs TRBV12-5 and TRBJ1-5; no reliable D call. Trimming removed 3 bases from V and 3 bases from J, with 6 bases in between. This CDR3 region has 13 residues. From germline, CDR1 is LGHNT and CDR2 FRNRAP. In nucleotides, the CDR3 is TGTGCTAGTGGTTTAGAGATCAATCAGCCCCAGCATTTT. Its protein is CASGLEINQPQHF. Combining the CDR3 with reference TRBV12-5 and TRBJ1-5 gives the whole variable domain DARVTQTPRHKVTEMGQEVTMRCQPILGHNTVFWYRQTMMQGLELLAYFRNRAPLDDSGMPKDRFSAEMPDATLATLKIQPSEPRDSAVYFCASGLEINQPQHFGDGTRLSIL.

V and J are TRBV9 and TRBJ2-3, with D tentatively TRBD1 (6 bases). The germline CDR1 and CDR2 sequences are SGDLS and YYNGEE. The V end lost 4 bases, the J end lost 2 bases, and 8 bases lay between the germline ends. This CDR3 contains 13 residues. The CDR3 is CASSYRDTDTQYF. CDR3 in DNA: TGTGCCAGCAGCTACAGGGACACAGATACGCAGTATTTT.

The chain carries TRBV14 and TRBJ1-6; possibly TRBD1 for D (6 bases). Trimming pared 0 bases from V and 0 bases from J, leaving 12 bases between. Germline loops: CDR1 SGHDN, CDR2 FVKESK. The CDR3 length is 18 residues. The CDR3 is CASSQDWGRVSYNSPLHF. The CDR3 DNA reads as TGTGCCAGCAGCCAAGATTGGGGGCGAGTCTCCTATAATTCACCCCTCCACTTT.

The chain links TRBV6-5 to TRBJ1-2; 10 positions match TRBD1. The germline V gene encodes CDR1 MNHEY and CDR2 SVGAGI. The CDR3 covers 14 residues. V shed 8 bases and J 2 bases; nucleotides not matched to a gene: 5. The CDR3 DNA reads TGTGCCAGCTTGGACAGGGGGGCAAACTATGGCTACACCTTC. It translates to CASLDRGANYGYTF.

CDR3 protein: CASSATRTTRSYNEQFF. The CDR3 coding sequence is TGTGCCAGCAGCGCAACCCGGACAACCCGCTCCTACAATGAGCAGTTCTTC. J is TRBJ2-1 and V is TRBV7-9, with a weak D call TRBD1 (5 bases). Per germline, CDR1 SEHNR and CDR2 FQNEAQ (reference sequence). The CDR3 sequence is 17 residues long. V lost 5 bases, J lost 0 bases, and 17 bases lay in between. The entire variable domain, with the rest obtained from reference TRBV7-9 and TRBJ2-1, is as follows: DTGVSQNPRHKITKRGQNVTFRCDPISEHNRLYWYRQTLGQGPEFLTYFQNEAQLEKSRLLSDRFSAERPKGSFSTLEIQRTEQGDSAMYLCASSATRTTRSYNEQFFGPGTRLTVL.

The chain couples TRBV7-5 to TRBJ2-7; the D call in the table, TRBD2, was not verified against the DNA. TRBV7-5 is noted as a pseudogene. The CDR3 consists of 16 residues. CDR3 bases: TGTGTCAGAAGAAGCCCCGGGGGGCTAAACTCCTACGAGCAGTACTTC. This codes for CVRRSPGGLNSYEQYF.

The chain carries TRBV18 and TRBJ1-2, with D unresolved. The CDR3 spans 16 residues. V lost 4 bases to trimming and J lost 3 bases, with 18 bases between them. Germline V gene lookup returns CDR1 KGHSH and CDR2 LQKENI. In DNA, the CDR3 is TGTGCCAGCTCACTCCTTGAGGGTGGCGGAGACTATGGCTACACCTTC. This encodes CASSLLEGGGDYGYTF.

CDR3 nucleotide sequence: TGCGCCAGCAGAGGTAGTTCCTATAATTCACCCCTCCACTTT. This codes for CASRGSSYNSPLHF. The chain uses TRBV10-2 and TRBJ1-6; D is undetermined. Germline CDR1 and CDR2: WSHSY and SAAADI. V shed 6 bases and J shed 1 base, with 7 bases lying between them. The CDR3 contains 14 residues.

The V call is TRBV18, the J call TRBJ2-3; no definite D call. In germline, CDR1 is KGHSH, CDR2 LQKENI. This CDR3 is 17 amino acids long. V was cut by 1 base and J by 2 bases, with 16 bases left in between. The CDR3 loop is CASSPLGTTSLTDTQYF. DNA for the CDR3: TGTGCCAGCTCACCACTGGGAACCACCTCACTCACAGATACGCAGTATTTT.

This CDR3 reads CASSLGTGKTEAFF. CDR3 DNA sequence: TGCGCCAGCAGCCTAGGGACAGGGAAGACTGAAGCTTTCTTT. This chain links TRBV4-3 with TRBJ1-1, with 9 bases identical to TRBD1. Germline CDR1 reads LGHNA; CDR2 reads YSLEER. This CDR3 comprises 14 residues. The junction had 5 bases not matched to a gene; V was cut back by 4 bases and J by 5 bases.

V is TRBV3-1 (or the pseudogene TRBV3-2) and J is TRBJ1-5, with no clear D. The CDR3 runs to 15 residues. The germline gives CDR1 LGHDT, CDR2 YNNKEL (reference sequence). Trimming shortened V by 1 base and J by 0 bases, and 7 bases separated the two germline ends. The CDR3 DNA is TGTGCCAGCAGCCAAGGGGTATATAGCAATCAGCCCCAGCATTTT. Translated: CASSQGVYSNQPQHF.

This clone was seen more than once but under ten times. The V and J genes are TRBV30 and TRBJ1-3, with D hard to call. This CDR3 region has 17 residues. Germline V gene lookup returns CDR1 GTSNPN and CDR2 SVGIG (reference sequence). The V and J ends lost 0 bases and 1 base respectively, with 16 bases between them. In DNA form, the CDR3 reads TGTGCCTGGAGTGTGGACCGACCAGGAGCTTCTGGAAACACCATATATTTT. Translating it yields CAWSVDRPGASGNTIYF.

This clone was found a few times. The chain couples TRBV7-2 to TRBJ1-2; no clear D. The V gene lost 2 bases and the J gene lost 7 bases, with 8 bases spanning the gap. The CDR3 is made up of 12 amino acids. In germline, CDR1 is SGHTA, CDR2 FQGNSA. CDR3 sequence reads: CASSLPGIGYTF. The CDR3 coding sequence is TGTGCCAGCAGCTTACCCGGGATTGGCTACACCTTC.

This clone has only a few counts. The chain employs TRBV7-8 and TRBJ2-7; TRBD2 matches 7 bases. Germline CDR1 and CDR2: SGHVS and FQNEAQ. J lost 5 bases, V lost 3 bases, and 10 bases had no gene match. The CDR3 sequence is 15 residues long. CDR3 sequence: CASSFDRGLGHEQYF. The CDR3 DNA follows: TGTGCCAGCAGCTTTGACCGTGGACTAGGACACGAGCAGTACTTC.

The chain carries TRBV10-2 and TRBJ2-3; 9 bases fit TRBD2. The CDR3 totals 15 residues. Losses at the gene ends were 2 bases for V and 3 bases for J; bases not matched to a gene: 3. Germline V gene lookup returns CDR1 WSHSY and CDR2 SAAADI. CDR3 loop: CASSEPLAGTDTQYF. DNA for the CDR3: TGCGCCAGCAGTGAGCCCCTAGCGGGGACAGATACGCAGTATTTT.

This CDR3 is CASSPPGQGADNEQFF. In DNA form, the CDR3 reads TGTGCCAGTAGCCCTCCGGGGCAGGGGGCGGACAATGAGCAGTTCTTC. V usage is TRBV19 and J usage is TRBJ2-1, with TRBD1 matching over 8 bases. Unmatched junction bases numbered 12, after V lost 6 bases and J lost 5 bases. Germline V gives CDR1 LNHDA, CDR2 SQIVND (reference sequence). CDR3 length equals 16 residues.

In this sample, this clone turned up a few times. The V call is TRBV7-2, the J call TRBJ1-2, with 12 nucleotides matching TRBD1. Germline V gene data show CDR1 as SGHTA and CDR2 as FQGNSA. The CDR3 contains 15 residues. The ends lost 3 bases at V and 8 bases at J; junction bases unmatched: 7. Written as DNA, the CDR3 is TGTGCCAGCAGCTTGCCCGGGACAGGGGGCTTGGGCTACACCTTC. It translates to CASSLPGTGGLGYTF.

The chain has TRBV15 and TRBJ1-2; D is ambiguous. The CDR3 covers 14 residues. Germline V gene data show CDR1 as LNHNV and CDR2 as YYDKDF (reference sequence). V gave up 5 bases and J gave up 8 bases, with 18 bases separating them. The CDR3 DNA follows: TGTGCCACCAGCCTTGACGGACGGCCTGGGGGCTACACCTTC. This translates into CATSLDGRPGGYTF.

This chain links TRBV15 with TRBJ1-5, with 7 positions matching TRBD1. The CDR3 contains 22 residues. Germline CDR1 is LNHNV and CDR2 is YYDKDF (reference sequence). V dropped 0 bases and J dropped 0; count of bases not matched to a gene: 20. CDR3: CATSREPLDRLRDNHSNQPQHF. For the CDR3, the DNA is TGTGCCACCAGCAGAGAGCCGTTGGACAGGCTAAGGGATAATCATAGCAATCAGCCCCAGCATTTT.

This rearrangement joins TRBV2 to TRBJ2-4, with 11 bases aligning to TRBD1. V lost 6 bases and J lost 5; bases outside the gene matches: 0. This CDR3 is built from 13 residues. CDR1 is SNHLY, CDR2 FYNNEI, per germline. CDR3 amino acids: CASRGQGENIQYF. CDR3 bases: TGTGCCAGCAGGGGACAGGGGGAAAACATTCAGTACTTC.

This clone was counted between two and nine times. The genes are TRBV7-2 and TRBJ2-7; TRBD1 matches 7 bases. The CDR3 has 14 amino acids. CDR1 is SGHTA, CDR2 FQGNSA, per germline. The V segment lost 6 bases and the J segment 5 bases; nucleotides outside the gene matches: 10. The CDR3, as DNA: TGTGCCAGCAGTTTTGACAGGGTTGCCAACGAGCAGTACTTC. Translated: CASSFDRVANEQYF.

The chain combines TRBV5-1 with TRBJ2-7; D could derive from TRBD1 or TRBD2 (5 bases each). With 1 base removed from V and 1 base from J, the gap between germline ends came to 9 bases. Germline lookup yields CDR1 SGHRS and CDR2 YFSETQ. The CDR3 has 14 amino acids. The CDR3: CASSLLWGSYEQYF. CDR3 coding DNA: TGCGCCAGCAGCTTGTTGTGGGGGTCCTACGAGCAGTACTTC.

The chain uses TRBV28 and TRBJ1-2, with unresolved D. V was pared by 3 bases and J by 4 bases, with 12 bases between. From germline, CDR1 is MDHEN and CDR2 SYDVKM. The length of the CDR3 is 14 residues. The CDR3 reads CASSLSTATYGYTF. The DNA of the CDR3 is TGTGCCAGCAGTTTGTCGACGGCAACCTATGGCTACACCTTC.

The chain links TRBV28 to TRBJ2-7; D may be TRBD1 (5 bases). Per germline, CDR1 MDHEN and CDR2 SYDVKM. The CDR3 consists of 15 residues. Trimming took off 5 bases at V and 1 base at J, with 15 bases between the two ends. The CDR3 DNA reads TGTGCCAGCAGTCTTACCTCGACAGCTTCCTACGAGCAGTACTTC. It codes for CASSLTSTASYEQYF.